Listed below are T cell receptor beta chains from one sample, sequenced in a study of shared clonotypes between healthy human individuals. The assay was immunoSEQ multiplex PCR, and TCRdb's table has in-frame clones only and misses some. This sample has more than 2 million clones, with 93% found just once. The sample was naive CD8+ T cells from PBMCs. These TCRs come from a young man in good health. Some clones in this sample may be carry-over from other donors' samples. CDR3s leave out the opening cysteine and the closing phenylalanine or tryptophan. A D gene is named only where the DNA matches it firmly. Some rows mark clone size as missing; the rest say once, few, many or name a class of expanded clone.

V: TRBV28; J: TRBJ1-1; size: -; D: -; CDR3: ASSSNRAEAF
V: TRBV10-3; J: TRBJ2-3; size: once; D: TRBD2; CDR3: AISEGLAGSWDTQY
V: TRBV5-3; J: TRBJ2-7; size: -; D: TRBD1; CDR3: ARSSGTGSYEQY
V: TRBV4-1; J: TRBJ2-1; size: -; D: -; CDR3: ASSQRTGRSYNEQF
V: TRBV4-1; J: TRBJ2-3; size: -; D: TRBD2; CDR3: ASSRPKSGESTDTQY
V: TRBV18; J: TRBJ2-3; size: -; D: -; CDR3: ASSPPRHFSTDTQY
V: TRBV27; J: TRBJ1-2; size: -; D: -; CDR3: ASSLSGAAYGYT
V: TRBV28; J: TRBJ1-1; size: -; D: -; CDR3: ASRPRKGTEAF
V: TRBV30; J: TRBJ2-7; size: -; D: TRBD2; CDR3: AWILSGVEQY
V: TRBV9; J: TRBJ1-5; size: -; D: -; CDR3: ASSVAPLGPQH
V: TRBV30; J: TRBJ2-1; size: -; D: TRBD2; CDR3: AWSVLSGDYNEQF
V: TRBV14; J: TRBJ2-7; size: -; D: -; CDR3: ASSRGNEQY
V: TRBV6-6; J: TRBJ2-5; size: -; D: -; CDR3: ASSYSRRETQY
V: TRBV11-2; J: TRBJ1-1; size: -; D: -; CDR3: ASSPRVRAGETEAF
V: TRBV9; J: TRBJ2-3; size: -; D: -; CDR3: ASSPSSGTITDTQY
V: TRBV9; J: TRBJ1-2; size: -; D: TRBD1; CDR3: ASSVPGRDRGLRNYGYT
V: TRBV19; J: TRBJ2-3; size: -; D: -; CDR3: ASTQQGSDTQY
V: TRBV7-6; J: TRBJ2-3; size: -; D: TRBD2; CDR3: ASSLATSGSEGNTDTQY
V: TRBV29-1; J: TRBJ1-2; size: -; D: -; CDR3: SVDPGLRDGYT
V: TRBV15; J: TRBJ1-4; size: -; D: -; CDR3: ATSRAGSLGGNHGKLF
V: TRBV29-1; J: TRBJ2-1; size: -; D: TRBD1; CDR3: SVEVPGQVTYNEQF
V: TRBV6-6; J: TRBJ1-2; size: -; D: -; CDR3: ASSYSADGYT
V: TRBV6-1; J: TRBJ2-7; size: -; D: -; CDR3: ASSGTGSYEQY
V: TRBV19; J: TRBJ2-1; size: -; D: -; CDR3: ASSIVGTSYNEQF